Described below is a single TCR beta chain sequence and its context. What it binds is not known. The data derive from a study of regulatory and conventional T cells in RAG deficiency. Whole-study results and caveats: Omenn syndrome and CID/AS patients had 80 to 100-fold fewer unique Treg TCR beta sequences, versus roughly 9.6-fold elsewhere. Control T-cell subsets had markedly higher Shannon entropy and lower Simpson indices than RAG-deficient patients.

TCRdb's table, derived via immunoSEQ multiplex PCR, lists solely in-frame clones and lacks some. The repertoire holds 25,000 to 35,000 clones, with under 95% as singletons. CDR1 MNHEY and CDR2 SVGAGI come from the germline V gene. V dropped 0 bases and J dropped 3; count of bases not matched to a gene: 4. The CDR3 covers 16 residues. Blood CD4+ CD25-high CD127-low regulatory T cells supplied the genomic DNA template. The data also belong to a second study, concerning regulatory T cells. That report adds: Amplification used 52 TRBV primers and 13 TRBJ primers.

The TCR comes from a human donor in good health. Sequencing was carried out using Tregs sorted from blood. The chain employs TRBV6-5 and TRBJ2-7; 11 bases align to TRBD1. For the CDR3, the DNA is TGTGCCAGCAGTTACTCGAGGACAGGGGGCTTCTACGAGCAGTACTTC. It specifies CASSYSRTGGFYEQYF.